One and the same sample provided the 2 T cell receptor beta chains below, sequenced in a study of cytotoxic CD8 clonotypes in ibrutinib-treated CLL. Using immunoSEQ multiplex PCR, the repertoire was profiled, and TCRdb retains in-frame clones only, with some absent. The data show 75,000 to 80,000 clones, around 78% seen once. Sequences were derived from PBMCs, sampled after 24 months of ibrutinib treatment. These receptors came from a human donor with chronic lymphocytic leukemia.

This clone has only a few counts. The V and J genes are TRBV9 and TRBJ2-3; D is possibly TRBD2 (7 bases). From germline, CDR1 is SGDLS and CDR2 YYNGEE. V lost 0 bases and J lost 12, with 11 bases in between. This CDR3 is 12 amino acids long. In DNA, the CDR3 is TGTGCCAGCAGCGTAGTGGGGGGGGCACAGTATTTT. As protein: CASSVVGGAQYF.

The rearrangement links TRBV5-1 to TRBJ2-5; 8 nucleotides agree with TRBD2. The CDR3 has 15 amino acids. Germline values: CDR1 SGHRS, CDR2 YFSETQ. J gave up 1 base and V 3 bases, and 5 bases lay outside the gene matches. CDR3 loop: CASSSSGRAQETQYF. The CDR3 nucleotides are TGCGCCAGCAGCTCTTCCGGGAGGGCCCAAGAGACCCAGTACTTC.